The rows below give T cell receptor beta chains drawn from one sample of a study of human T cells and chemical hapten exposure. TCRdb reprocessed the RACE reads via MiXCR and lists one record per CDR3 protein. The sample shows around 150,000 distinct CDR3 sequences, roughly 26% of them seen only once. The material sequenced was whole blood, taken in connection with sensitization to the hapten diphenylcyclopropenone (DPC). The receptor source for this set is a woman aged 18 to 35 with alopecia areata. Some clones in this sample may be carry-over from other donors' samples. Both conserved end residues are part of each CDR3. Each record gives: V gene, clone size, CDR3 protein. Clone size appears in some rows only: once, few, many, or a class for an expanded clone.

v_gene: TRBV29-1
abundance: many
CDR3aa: CSVEEGSFEAFF

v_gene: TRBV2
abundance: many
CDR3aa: CASRSPDRENYEQYF

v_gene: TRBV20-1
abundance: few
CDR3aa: CSARASRVTGELFF

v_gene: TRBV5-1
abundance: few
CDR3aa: CASSLRGAMDEKLFF

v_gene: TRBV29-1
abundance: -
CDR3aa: CSVVGRRMDEGTQYF

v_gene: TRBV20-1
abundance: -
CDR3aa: CSANSGGPDTGELFF

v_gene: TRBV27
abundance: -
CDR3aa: CASSPGVGGELFF

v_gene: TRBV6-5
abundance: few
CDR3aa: CASSYRTSGRLSSYNEQFF

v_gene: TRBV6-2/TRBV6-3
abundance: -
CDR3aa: CASSSRRTSGRSGETQYF

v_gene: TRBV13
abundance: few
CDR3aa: CASSLGPQGAGYTF

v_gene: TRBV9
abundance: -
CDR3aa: CASSDSGGAYNEQFF

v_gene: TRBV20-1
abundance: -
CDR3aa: CSVQAGNEQFF

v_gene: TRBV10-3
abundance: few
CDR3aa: CAISPLAGPDTQYF

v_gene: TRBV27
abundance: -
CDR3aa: CASSLSGRSPYNEQFF

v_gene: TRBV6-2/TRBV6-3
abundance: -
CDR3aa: CASSWGLAGMGQETQYF

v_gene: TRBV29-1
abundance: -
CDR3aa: CSAATDGIEAFF

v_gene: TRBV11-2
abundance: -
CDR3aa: CASSPAGVLAKNIQYF

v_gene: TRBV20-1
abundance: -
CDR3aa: CSASPSSPGQGARRVFF

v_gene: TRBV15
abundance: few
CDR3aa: CATSSTSFGTQYF

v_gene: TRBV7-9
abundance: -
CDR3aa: CASTPEPGTGLSGELFF

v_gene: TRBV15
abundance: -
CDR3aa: CATSREDRGDIQYF

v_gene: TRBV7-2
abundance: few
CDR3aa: CASSLSHEQFF

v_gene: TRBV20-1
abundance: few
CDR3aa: CSAREPRGFWEQYF

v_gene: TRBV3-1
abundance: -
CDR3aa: CASSQGTTSPGEAQYF

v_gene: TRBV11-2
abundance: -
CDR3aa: CATTPDRWSKIRSPLHF

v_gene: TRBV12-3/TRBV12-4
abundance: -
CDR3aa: CASSFINSLNTEAFF

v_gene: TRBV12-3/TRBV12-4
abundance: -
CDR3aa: CASSLKQETQYF

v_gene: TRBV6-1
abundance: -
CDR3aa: CASSEWENYGYTF

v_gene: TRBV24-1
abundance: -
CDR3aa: CATSDSRQGIYNEQFF

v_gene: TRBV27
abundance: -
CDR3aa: CASSSQGNTGELFF

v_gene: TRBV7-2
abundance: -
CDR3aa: CASSFGQEGYEQYF

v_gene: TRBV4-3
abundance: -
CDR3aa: CASSQEVARPGLGTEAFF

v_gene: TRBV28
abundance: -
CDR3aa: CASSPPGRNSPLHF

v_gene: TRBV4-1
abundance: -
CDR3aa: CASSHASGGGNQPQHF

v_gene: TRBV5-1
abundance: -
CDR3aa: CASSQGIGNTIYF

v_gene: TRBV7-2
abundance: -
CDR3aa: CASTRTRQGNEQYF

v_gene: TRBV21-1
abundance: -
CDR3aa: CASSKVGQGAREETQYF

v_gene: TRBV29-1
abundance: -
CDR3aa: CSVYYRDLRGEQYF

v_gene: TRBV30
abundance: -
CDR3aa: CAWKTGTNQPQHF

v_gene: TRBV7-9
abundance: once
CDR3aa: CASSLVTGPYEQFF

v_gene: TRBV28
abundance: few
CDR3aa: CASMGLGAFF

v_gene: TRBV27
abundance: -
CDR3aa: CASGVTGWTGELFF

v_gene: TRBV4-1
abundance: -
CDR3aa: CASRSFGLPGDEQFF

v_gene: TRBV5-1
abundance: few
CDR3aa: CASSLGGQDYEQYF

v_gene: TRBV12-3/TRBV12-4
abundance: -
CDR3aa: CASSTGDLHYEQYF

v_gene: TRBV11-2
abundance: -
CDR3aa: CASSLDRNTEAFF

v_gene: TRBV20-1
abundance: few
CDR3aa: CSAPQGEKKQYF

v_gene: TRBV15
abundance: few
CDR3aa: CATSAGDYNSPLHF

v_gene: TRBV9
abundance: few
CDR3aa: CASSEAGLIGETQYF

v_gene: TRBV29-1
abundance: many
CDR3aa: CSAEDGNSYEQYF

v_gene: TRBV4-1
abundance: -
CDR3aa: CASSQEGGRAGELFF

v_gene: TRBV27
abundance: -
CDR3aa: CASSLGSRVTGRYEQYF

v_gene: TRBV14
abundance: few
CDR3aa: CASQGGSTNTGELFF

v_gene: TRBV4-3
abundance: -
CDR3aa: CASSQLTSTDTQYF

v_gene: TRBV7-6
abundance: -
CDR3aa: CASTYSSRNSYNEQFF